The source of this T cell receptor beta chain is a study of blood T cell repertoires in COVID-19. The method was immunoSEQ multiplex PCR; TCRdb's version includes in-frame clones alone and lacks a portion of them. Here the sample spans nearly 70,000 clones, about 87% being singletons. Trimming removed 0 bases at V and 8 bases at J, with 10 bases between. Per the germline V gene, CDR1 is SQVTM and CDR2 is ANQGSEA. This CDR3 region has 12 residues. This sequence originates from a woman in her 70s with acute or convalescent COVID-19. Sequencing was carried out using peripheral blood. The rearrangement uses TRBV29-1 and TRBJ1-2, with D possibly matching TRBD1 (5 bases). In DNA form, the CDR3 reads TGCAGCGTTGAAGATCGGGGGGAAGGCTACACCTTC. It is translated as CSVEDRGEGYTF.